This TCR beta chain was retrieved from a study of cytomegalovirus exposure and HLA in healthy donors. This clone was picked up many times. There are 13 residues in the CDR3. Germline assignment: CDR1 SQVTM and CDR2 ANQGSEA. Trimming cost V 1 base and J 9 bases, with 13 bases left between them. The PCR used 60 Vbeta and 13 Jbeta primers. Method: immunoSEQ multiplex PCR; TCRdb's copy keeps in-frame clones and lacks some. The table includes some 93,000 clones, around a tenth detected once. This receptor was taken from a man in his fifties in good health and CMV-seropositive. Sequencing was carried out using PBMCs. This rearrangement joins TRBV29-1 to TRBJ2-1, with a tentative D call TRBD1 (6 bases). CDR3 protein: CSVEGWGQGEQFF. The CDR3 DNA reads TGCAGCGTTGAAGGCTGGGGGCAAGGTGAGCAGTTCTTC.